This T cell receptor beta chain was captured in a study of control samples from healthy donors and cancer patients. Data came from immunoSEQ multiplex PCR; TCRdb stores just in-frame clones and leaves some out. The sample lists roughly 120,000 clones, approximately 95% occurring once. With 4 bases removed from V and 1 base from J, the gap between germline ends came to 9 bases. CDR1 MRHNA and CDR2 SNTAGT come from the germline V gene. This CDR3 has 14 residues. The TCR sequence derives from a man younger than 40 in good health. Sample: blood. The chain links TRBV6-4 to TRBJ2-3; D call uncertain. The CDR3 DNA reads as TGTGCCAGCAGTGGTTCTGGGGGCACAGATACGCAGTATTTT. This sequence encodes CASSGSGGTDTQYF.